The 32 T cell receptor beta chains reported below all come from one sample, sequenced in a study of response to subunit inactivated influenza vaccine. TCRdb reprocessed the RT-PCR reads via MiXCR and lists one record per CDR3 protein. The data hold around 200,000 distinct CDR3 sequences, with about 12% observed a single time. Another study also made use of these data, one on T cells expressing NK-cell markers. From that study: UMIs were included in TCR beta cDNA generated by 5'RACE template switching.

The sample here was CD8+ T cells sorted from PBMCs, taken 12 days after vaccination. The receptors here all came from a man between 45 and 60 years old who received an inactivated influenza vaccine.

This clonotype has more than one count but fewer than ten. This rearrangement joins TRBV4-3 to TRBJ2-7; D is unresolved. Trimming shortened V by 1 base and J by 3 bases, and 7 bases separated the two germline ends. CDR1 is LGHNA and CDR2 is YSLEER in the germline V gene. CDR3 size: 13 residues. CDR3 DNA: TGCGCCAGCAGCCAAGGACTGAACTACGAGCAGTACTTC. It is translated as CASSQGLNYEQYF.

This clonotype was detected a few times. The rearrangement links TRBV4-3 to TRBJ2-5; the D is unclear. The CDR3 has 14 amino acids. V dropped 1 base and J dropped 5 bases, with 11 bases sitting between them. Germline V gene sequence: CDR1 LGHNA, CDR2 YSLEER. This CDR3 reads CASSQGTGPETQYF. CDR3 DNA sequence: TGCGCCAGCAGCCAAGGTACTGGCCCGGAGACCCAGTACTTC.

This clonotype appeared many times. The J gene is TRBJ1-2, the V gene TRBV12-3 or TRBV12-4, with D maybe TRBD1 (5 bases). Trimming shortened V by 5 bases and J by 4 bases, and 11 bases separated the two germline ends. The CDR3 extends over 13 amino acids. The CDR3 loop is CASSKGLPYGYTF. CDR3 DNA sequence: TGTGCCAGCAGTAAGGGACTTCCCTATGGCTACACCTTC.

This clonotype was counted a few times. The CDR3, as DNA: TGTGCCAGCAGTTTAGCGCTCCGGGACTTTGCTTTCTTT. As protein: CASSLALRDFAFF. The chain carries TRBV12-3 or TRBV12-4 and TRBJ1-1, with TRBD1 as a possible D gene (5 bases). The V gene lost 0 bases and the J gene lost 11 bases, with 13 bases spanning the gap. This CDR3 has 13 residues.

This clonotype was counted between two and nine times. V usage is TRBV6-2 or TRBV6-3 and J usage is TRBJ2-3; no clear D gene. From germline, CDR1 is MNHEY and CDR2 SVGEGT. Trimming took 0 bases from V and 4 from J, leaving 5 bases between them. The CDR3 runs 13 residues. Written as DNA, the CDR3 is TGTGCCAGCAGTTACTCCCGATCAGATACGCAGTATTTT. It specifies CASSYSRSDTQYF.

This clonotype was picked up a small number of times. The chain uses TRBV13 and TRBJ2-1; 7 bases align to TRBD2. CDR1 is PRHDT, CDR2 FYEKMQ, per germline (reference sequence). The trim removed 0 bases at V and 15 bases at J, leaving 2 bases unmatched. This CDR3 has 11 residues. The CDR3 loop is CASSLGTSMFF. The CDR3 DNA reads TGTGCCAGCAGCTTAGGGACTAGCATGTTCTTC. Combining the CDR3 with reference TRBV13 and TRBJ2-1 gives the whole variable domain AAGVIQSPRHLIKEKRETATLKCYPIPRHDTVYWYQQGPGQDPQFLISFYEKMQSDKGSIPDRFSAQQFSDYHSELNMSSLELGDSALYFCASSLGTSMFFGPGTRLTVL.

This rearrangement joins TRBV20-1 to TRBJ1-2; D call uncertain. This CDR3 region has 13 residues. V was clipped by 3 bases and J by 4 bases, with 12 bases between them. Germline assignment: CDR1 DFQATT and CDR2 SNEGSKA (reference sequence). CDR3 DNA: TGCAGTGCTAGTCTGACAACCGGCTATGGCTACACCTTC. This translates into CSASLTTGYGYTF.

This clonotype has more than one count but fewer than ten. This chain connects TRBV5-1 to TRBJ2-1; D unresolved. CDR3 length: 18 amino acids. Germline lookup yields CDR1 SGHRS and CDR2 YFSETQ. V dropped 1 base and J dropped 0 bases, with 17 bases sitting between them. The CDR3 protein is CASSLIRGLRTSYNEQFF. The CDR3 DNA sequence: TGCGCCAGCAGCTTGATCCGTGGTCTCCGGACCTCCTACAATGAGCAGTTCTTC.

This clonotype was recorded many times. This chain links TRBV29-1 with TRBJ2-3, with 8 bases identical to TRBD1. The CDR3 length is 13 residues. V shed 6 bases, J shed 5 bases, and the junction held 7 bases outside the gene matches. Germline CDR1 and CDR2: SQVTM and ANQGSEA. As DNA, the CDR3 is TGCAGCGTCTCTCAGGGGGCGGGAGATACGCAGTATTTT. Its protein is CSVSQGAGDTQYF.

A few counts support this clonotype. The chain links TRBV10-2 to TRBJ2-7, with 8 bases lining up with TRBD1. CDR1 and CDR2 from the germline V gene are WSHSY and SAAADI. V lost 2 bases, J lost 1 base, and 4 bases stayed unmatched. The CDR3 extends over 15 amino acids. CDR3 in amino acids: CASSEGRGPSYEQYF. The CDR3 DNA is TGCGCCAGCAGTGAGGGCAGGGGGCCATCCTACGAGCAGTACTTC.

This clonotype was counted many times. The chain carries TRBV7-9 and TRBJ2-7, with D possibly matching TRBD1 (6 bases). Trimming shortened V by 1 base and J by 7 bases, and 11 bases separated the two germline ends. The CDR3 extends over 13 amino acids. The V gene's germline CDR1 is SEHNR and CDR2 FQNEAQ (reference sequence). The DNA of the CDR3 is TGTGCCAGCAGCTTAGGGTACAGGGAGGAGCAGTACTTC. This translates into CASSLGYREEQYF. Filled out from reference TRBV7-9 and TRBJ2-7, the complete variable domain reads DTGVSQNPRHKITKRGQNVTFRCDPISEHNRLYWYRQTLGQGPEFLTYFQNEAQLEKSRLLSDRFSAERPKGSFSTLEIQRTEQGDSAMYLCASSLGYREEQYFGPGTRLTVT.

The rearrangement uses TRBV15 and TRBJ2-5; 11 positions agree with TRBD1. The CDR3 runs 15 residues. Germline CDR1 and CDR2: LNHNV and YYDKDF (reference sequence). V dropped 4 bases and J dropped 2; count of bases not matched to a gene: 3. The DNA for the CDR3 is TGTGCCACCAGCACGGACAGGGGGCTGCAAGAGACCCAGTACTTC. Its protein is CATSTDRGLQETQYF.

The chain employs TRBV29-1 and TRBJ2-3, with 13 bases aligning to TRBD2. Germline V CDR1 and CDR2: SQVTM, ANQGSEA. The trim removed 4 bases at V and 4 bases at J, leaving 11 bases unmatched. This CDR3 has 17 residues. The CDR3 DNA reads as TGCAGCGTTGTCCGTCGTCAAACTAGCGGGAGGGCAGATACGCAGTATTTT. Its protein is CSVVRRQTSGRADTQYF.

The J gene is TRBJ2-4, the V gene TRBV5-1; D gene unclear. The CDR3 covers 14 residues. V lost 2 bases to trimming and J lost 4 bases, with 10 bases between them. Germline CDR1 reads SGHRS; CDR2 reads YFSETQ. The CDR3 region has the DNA TGCGCCAGCAGCTTTCCGGGTTCGAAAAACATTCAGTACTTC. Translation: CASSFPGSKNIQYF.

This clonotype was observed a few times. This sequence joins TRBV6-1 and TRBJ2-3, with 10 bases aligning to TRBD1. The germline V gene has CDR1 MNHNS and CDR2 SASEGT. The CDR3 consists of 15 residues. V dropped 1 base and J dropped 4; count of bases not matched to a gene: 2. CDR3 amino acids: CASSEVGTGADTQYF. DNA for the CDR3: TGTGCCAGCAGTGAAGTAGGGACAGGGGCAGATACGCAGTATTTT.

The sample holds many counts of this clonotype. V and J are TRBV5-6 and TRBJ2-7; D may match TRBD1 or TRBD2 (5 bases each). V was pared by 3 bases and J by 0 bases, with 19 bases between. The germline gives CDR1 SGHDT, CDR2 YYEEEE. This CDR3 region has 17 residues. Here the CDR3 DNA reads TGTGCCAGCAGCTCGGATCTTTGGGACGGAAGCTCCTACGAGCAGTACTTC. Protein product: CASSSDLWDGSSYEQYF.

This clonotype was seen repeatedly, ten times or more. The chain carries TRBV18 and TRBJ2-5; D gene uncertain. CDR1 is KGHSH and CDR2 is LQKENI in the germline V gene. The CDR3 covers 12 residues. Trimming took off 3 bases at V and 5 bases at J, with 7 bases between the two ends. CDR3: CASSPRMETQYF. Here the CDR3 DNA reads TGTGCCAGCTCACCGCGTATGGAGACCCAGTACTTC.

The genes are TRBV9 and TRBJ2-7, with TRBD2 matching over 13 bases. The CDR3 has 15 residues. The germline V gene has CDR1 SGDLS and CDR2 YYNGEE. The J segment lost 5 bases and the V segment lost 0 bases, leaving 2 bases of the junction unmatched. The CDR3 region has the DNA TGTGCCAGCAGCGTAGGGACTAGCGGGGGCAACGAGCAGTACTTC. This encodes CASSVGTSGGNEQYF. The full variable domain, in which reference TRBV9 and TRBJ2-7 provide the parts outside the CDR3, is DSGVTQTPKHLITATGQRVTLRCSPRSGDLSVYWYQQSLDQGLQFLIQYYNGEERAKGNILERFSAQQFPDLHSELNLSSLELGDSALYFCASSVGTSGGNEQYFGPGTRLTVT.

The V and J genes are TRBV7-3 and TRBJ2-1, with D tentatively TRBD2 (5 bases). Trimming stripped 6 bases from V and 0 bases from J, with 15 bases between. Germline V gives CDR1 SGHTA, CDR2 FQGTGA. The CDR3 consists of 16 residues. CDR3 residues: CASSPGQRPSYNEQFF. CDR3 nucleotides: TGTGCCAGCAGTCCGGGCCAGCGGCCCTCCTACAATGAGCAGTTCTTC. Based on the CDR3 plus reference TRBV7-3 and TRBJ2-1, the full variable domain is GAGVSQTPSNKVTEKGKYVELRCDPISGHTALYWYRQSLGQGPEFLIYFQGTGAADDSGLPNDRFFAVRPEGSVSTLKIQRTERGDSAVYLCASSPGQRPSYNEQFFGPGTRLTVL.

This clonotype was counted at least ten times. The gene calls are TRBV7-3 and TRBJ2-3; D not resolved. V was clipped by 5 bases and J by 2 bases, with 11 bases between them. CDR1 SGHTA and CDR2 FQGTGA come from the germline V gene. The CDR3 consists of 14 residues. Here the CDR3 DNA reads TGTGCCAGCAGCCCCCTTCAGAACACAGATACGCAGTATTTT. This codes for CASSPLQNTDTQYF.

The chain's CDR3 is CASSLVREGYNEQFF. CDR3 DNA sequence: TGTGCCAGCAGCTTAGTGCGGGAGGGATACAATGAGCAGTTCTTC. This chain joins TRBV13 and TRBJ2-1; 9 positions agree with TRBD2. J lost 4 bases, V lost 1 base, and 2 bases had no gene match. The CDR3 covers 15 residues. Germline-derived CDR1 and CDR2 are PRHDT and FYEKMQ (reference sequence). The full variable domain, in which reference TRBV13 and TRBJ2-1 provide the parts outside the CDR3, is AAGVIQSPRHLIKEKRETATLKCYPIPRHDTVYWYQQGPGQDPQFLISFYEKMQSDKGSIPDRFSAQQFSDYHSELNMSSLELGDSALYFCASSLVREGYNEQFFGPGTRLTVL.

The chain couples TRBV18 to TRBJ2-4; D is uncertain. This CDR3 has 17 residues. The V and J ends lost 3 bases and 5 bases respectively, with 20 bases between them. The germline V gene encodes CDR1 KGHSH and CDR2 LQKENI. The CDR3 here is CASSPTRGRSLENIQYF. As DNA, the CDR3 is TGTGCCAGCTCACCTACTCGAGGACGGTCCTTAGAAAACATTCAGTACTTC.

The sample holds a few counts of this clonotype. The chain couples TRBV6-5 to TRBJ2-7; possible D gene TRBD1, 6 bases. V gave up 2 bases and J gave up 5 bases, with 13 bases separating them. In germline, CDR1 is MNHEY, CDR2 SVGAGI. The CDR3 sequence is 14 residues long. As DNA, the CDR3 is TGTGCCAGCAGTTACAACACAGGGTTGGACGAGCAGTACTTC. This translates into CASSYNTGLDEQYF.

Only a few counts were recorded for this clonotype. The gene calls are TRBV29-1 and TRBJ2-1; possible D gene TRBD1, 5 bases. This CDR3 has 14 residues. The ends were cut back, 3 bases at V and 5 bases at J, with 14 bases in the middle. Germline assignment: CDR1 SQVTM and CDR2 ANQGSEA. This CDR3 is CSVDWQGYNNEQFF. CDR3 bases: TGCAGCGTTGATTGGCAGGGTTATAACAATGAGCAGTTCTTC.

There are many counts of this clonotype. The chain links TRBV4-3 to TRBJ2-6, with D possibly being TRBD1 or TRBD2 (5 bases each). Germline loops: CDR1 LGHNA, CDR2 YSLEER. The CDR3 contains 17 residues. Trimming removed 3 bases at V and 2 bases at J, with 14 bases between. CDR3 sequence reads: CASSQPAGATGANVLTF. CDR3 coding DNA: TGCGCCAGCAGCCAGCCGGCCGGGGCCACTGGGGCCAACGTCCTGACTTTC.

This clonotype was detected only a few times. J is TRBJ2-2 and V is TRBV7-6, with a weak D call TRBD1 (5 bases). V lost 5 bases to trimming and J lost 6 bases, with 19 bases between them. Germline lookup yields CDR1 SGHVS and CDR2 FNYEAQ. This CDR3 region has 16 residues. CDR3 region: CASSLDIPITAGELFF. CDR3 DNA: TGTGCCAGCAGCCTGGACATTCCTATAACCGCCGGGGAGCTGTTTTTT.

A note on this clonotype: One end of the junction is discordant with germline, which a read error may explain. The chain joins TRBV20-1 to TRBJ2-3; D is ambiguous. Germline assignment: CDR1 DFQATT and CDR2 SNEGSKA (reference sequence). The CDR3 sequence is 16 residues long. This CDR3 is CCARDWPGRTTDTQYF. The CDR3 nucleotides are TGCTGTGCTAGAGATTGGCCAGGTAGAACCACAGATACGCAGTATTTT.

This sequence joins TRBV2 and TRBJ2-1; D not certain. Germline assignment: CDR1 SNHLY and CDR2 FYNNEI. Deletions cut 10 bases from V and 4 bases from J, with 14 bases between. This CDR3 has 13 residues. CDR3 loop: CATCEQIYNEQFF. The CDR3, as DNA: TGTGCCACCTGCGAGCAAATTTACAATGAGCAGTTCTTC.

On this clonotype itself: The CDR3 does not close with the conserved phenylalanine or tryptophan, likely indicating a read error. CDR3 bases: TGTGCCAGCAGCGCGGAAGGGGGGGGTAATGCGGGAGTATCGGATACGCAGTATCTT. Translating it yields CASSAEGGGNAGVSDTQYL. The V call is TRBV9, the J call TRBJ2-3; D possibly corresponds to TRBD2 (7 bases). The germline CDR1 and CDR2 sequences are SGDLS and YYNGEE. V was clipped by 3 bases and J by 6 bases, with 29 bases between them. The CDR3 length is 19 residues.

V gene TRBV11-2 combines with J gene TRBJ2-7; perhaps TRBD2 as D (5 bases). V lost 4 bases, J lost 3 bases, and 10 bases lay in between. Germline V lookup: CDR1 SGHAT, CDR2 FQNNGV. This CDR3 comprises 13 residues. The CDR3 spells CASSSGRVYEQYF. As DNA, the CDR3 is TGTGCCAGCAGCTCGGGGAGAGTCTACGAGCAGTACTTC. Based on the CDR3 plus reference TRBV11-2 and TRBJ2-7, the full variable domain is EAGVAQSPRYKIIEKRQSVAFWCNPISGHATLYWYQQILGQGPKLLIQFQNNGVVDDSQLPKDRFSAERLKGVDSTLKIQPAKLEDSAVYLCASSSGRVYEQYFGPGTRLTVT.

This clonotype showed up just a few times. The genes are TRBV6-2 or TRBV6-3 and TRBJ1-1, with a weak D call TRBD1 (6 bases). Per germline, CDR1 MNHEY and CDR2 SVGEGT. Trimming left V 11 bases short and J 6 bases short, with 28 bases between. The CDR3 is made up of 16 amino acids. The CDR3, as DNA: TGTGCCCCCCTACGCAATTTCAGGGGAAAGAGTGCTGAAGCTTTCTTT. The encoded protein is CAPLRNFRGKSAEAFF.

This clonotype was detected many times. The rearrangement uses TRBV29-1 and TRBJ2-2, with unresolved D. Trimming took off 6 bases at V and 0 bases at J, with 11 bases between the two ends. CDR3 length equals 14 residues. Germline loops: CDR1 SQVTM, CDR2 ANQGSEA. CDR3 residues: CSVEFPANTGELFF. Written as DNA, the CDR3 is TGCAGCGTGGAATTCCCAGCGAACACCGGGGAGCTGTTTTTT.